This passage covers 28 T cell receptor beta chains from one sample sequenced in a study of post-analysis software for immune sequencing data. General observations from the study: Among roughly 5 TRBV segments more frequent in patients than controls were TRBV5-6, TRBV5-1 and TRBV20-1.

Included in the TCR beta cDNA libraries were unique molecular identifiers. In TCRdb, the PCR reads were re-called with MiXCR into one record per CDR3 protein. The table includes hundreds of thousands of distinct CDR3 sequences, approximately 30% detected once. No antigen is known for these receptors. The material sequenced was blood. Receptors originate from a girl aged 5-17 years with multiple sclerosis.

The chain has TRBV29-1 and TRBJ1-1; TRBD1 is a possible D gene (6 bases). Germline CDR1 and CDR2: SQVTM and ANQGSEA. This CDR3 comprises 14 residues. The V gene lost 8 bases and the J gene lost 1 base, with 17 bases spanning the gap. CDR3 sequence (DNA): TGCAGCACACAAAGGACAGCCGAGAACACTGAAGCTTTCTTT. This encodes CSTQRTAENTEAFF. Using reference TRBV29-1 and TRBJ1-1 for the parts outside the CDR3, the full variable domain is SAVISQKPSRDICQRGTSLTIQCQVDSQVTMMFWYRQQPGQSLTLIATANQGSEATYESGFVIDKFPISRPNLTFSTLTVSNMSPEDSSIYLCSTQRTAENTEAFFGQGTRLTVV.

This clonotype appeared a few times. The J gene is TRBJ2-3, the V gene TRBV9; the D gene could be TRBD1 or TRBD2 (6 bases each). V was cut by 3 bases and J by 8 bases, with 16 bases left in between. The CDR3 length is 14 residues. The germline V gene encodes CDR1 SGDLS and CDR2 YYNGEE. DNA for the CDR3: TGTGCCAGCAGCGGGGGGGCGGATTCTTCTACGCAGTATTTT. It encodes CASSGGADSSTQYF. Filled out from reference TRBV9 and TRBJ2-3, the complete variable domain reads DSGVTQTPKHLITATGQRVTLRCSPRSGDLSVYWYQQSLDQGLQFLIQYYNGEERAKGNILERFSAQQFPDLHSELNLSSLELGDSALYFCASSGGADSSTQYFGPGTRLTVL.

The V and J genes are TRBV20-1 and TRBJ1-6, with 10 bases that match TRBD1. The V segment lost 6 bases and the J segment 8 bases; nucleotides outside the gene matches: 7. CDR3 length: 14 residues. CDR1 is DFQATT and CDR2 is SNEGSKA in the germline V gene (reference sequence). The CDR3 loop is CSALGGTGDSPLHF. CDR3 DNA: TGCAGTGCCTTGGGTGGGACAGGGGATTCACCCCTCCACTTT.

V is TRBV10-3 and J is TRBJ1-1, with 7 bases lining up with TRBD1. The CDR3 has 13 residues. Losses at the gene ends were 0 bases for V and 11 bases for J; bases not matched to a gene: 6. Germline V gene data show CDR1 as ENHRY and CDR2 as SYGVKD. CDR3 nucleotides: TGTGCCATCAGTGAGTCGGGGACAGCCTTGGCTTTCTTT. This sequence encodes CAISESGTALAFF.

This clonotype appeared a few times. The V gene is TRBV10-3, the J gene TRBJ1-1; 7 bases match TRBD1. Losses at the gene ends were 7 bases for V and 0 bases for J; bases not matched to a gene: 2. The CDR3 sequence is 13 residues long. Germline V gene sequence: CDR1 ENHRY, CDR2 SYGVKD. The CDR3: CAITGQVNTEAFF. DNA for the CDR3: TGTGCCATCACCGGACAGGTGAACACTGAAGCTTTCTTT.

The rearrangement links TRBV27 to TRBJ1-2; 10 bases are a match to TRBD1. The germline V gene encodes CDR1 MNHEY and CDR2 SMNVEV (reference sequence). The CDR3 spans 16 residues. V shed 7 bases and J 2 bases; nucleotides not matched to a gene: 10. CDR3 sequence (DNA): TGTGCCAGCAAGGGGACAGGGGCCCTAAGAAACTATGGCTACACCTTC. It encodes CASKGTGALRNYGYTF.

V gene TRBV10-1 combines with J gene TRBJ2-2, with no clear D. The CDR3 is made up of 14 amino acids. Trimming shortened V by 4 bases and J by 5 bases, and 11 bases separated the two germline ends. The germline V gene has CDR1 WNHNN and CDR2 SYGVQD (reference sequence). In nucleotides, the CDR3 is TGCGCCAGCAGTGTTAGCCTCGGAACCGGGGAGCTGTTTTTT. Its protein is CASSVSLGTGELFF.

In its sample, this clonotype was seen a few times. The V and J genes are TRBV20-1 and TRBJ2-3, with 10 bases aligning to TRBD1. J was trimmed by 4 bases and V by 4 bases; bases with no gene match: 8. The CDR3 spans 15 residues. The V gene's germline CDR1 is DFQATT and CDR2 SNEGSKA (reference sequence). CDR3: CSAKLATGGPDTQYF. In DNA, the CDR3 is TGCAGTGCTAAACTCGCGACAGGGGGCCCAGATACGCAGTATTTT.

The V and J genes are TRBV20-1 and TRBJ2-7; 7 bases agree with TRBD2. The CDR3 contains 13 residues. The V segment lost 4 bases and the J segment 2 bases; nucleotides outside the gene matches: 5. Germline V lookup: CDR1 DFQATT, CDR2 SNEGSKA (reference sequence). As DNA, the CDR3 is TGCAGTGCTAAGACTAGCAGGCCCTACGAGCAGTACTTC. It yields the protein CSAKTSRPYEQYF.

CDR3 loop: CASRTGLPGYNEQFF. Written as DNA, the CDR3 is TGTGCCAGCAGGACGGGTCTCCCGGGCTACAATGAGCAGTTCTTC. This sequence joins TRBV2 and TRBJ2-1; D call uncertain. With 6 bases removed from V and 3 bases from J, the gap between germline ends came to 15 bases. The V gene's germline CDR1 is SNHLY and CDR2 FYNNEI. CDR3 size: 15 residues.

J is TRBJ2-1 and V is TRBV27, with D possibly being TRBD2 (5 bases). CDR3 length: 15 amino acids. With 3 bases removed from V and 1 base from J, the gap between germline ends came to 10 bases. The V gene's germline CDR1 is MNHEY and CDR2 SMNVEV (reference sequence). CDR3 residues: CASSFRTGSYNEQFF. The CDR3 DNA is TGTGCCAGCAGTTTCCGTACGGGGTCCTACAATGAGCAGTTCTTC.

The genes are TRBV20-1 and TRBJ2-7; perhaps TRBD2 as D (7 bases). CDR1 and CDR2 (germline): DFQATT, SNEGSKA (reference sequence). CDR3 length: 13 amino acids. V was trimmed by 6 bases and J by 7 bases, leaving 19 bases between them. CDR3 nucleotides: TGCAGTGCCGGGACTACCTGGGACAATGAGCAGTACTTC. Translating gives CSAGTTWDNEQYF.

The chain uses TRBV6-1 and TRBJ2-7, with a weak D call TRBD1 (6 bases). V was shortened by 4 bases and J by 3 bases, with 13 bases between the two germline ends. Germline CDR1 is MNHNS and CDR2 is SASEGT. This CDR3 comprises 14 residues. In DNA, the CDR3 is TGTGCCAGCAGTGGCCTTGGACAGTACTACGAGCAGTACTTC. Translation gives CASSGLGQYYEQYF.

V gene TRBV12-5 combines with J gene TRBJ2-5; no clear D gene. This CDR3 comprises 11 residues. Germline lookup yields CDR1 LGHNT and CDR2 FRNRAP. V dropped 1 base and J dropped 9 bases, with 6 bases sitting between them. The CDR3 coding sequence is TGTGCTAGTGGTTTGGGCGAGGCCCAGTACTTC. Amino acids: CASGLGEAQYF.

Many counts were recorded for this clonotype. The chain combines TRBV29-1 with TRBJ2-5, with D possibly being TRBD2 (6 bases). V shed 6 bases and J shed 1 base, with 12 bases lying between them. This CDR3 contains 13 residues. Looked up from germline, CDR1 is SQVTM and CDR2 is ANQGSEA. CDR3 protein: CSVVMGLQETQYF. The CDR3 DNA sequence: TGCAGCGTGGTTATGGGACTCCAAGAGACCCAGTACTTC. The full variable domain, with the rest looked up from reference TRBV29-1 and TRBJ2-5, is SAVISQKPSRDICQRGTSLTIQCQVDSQVTMMFWYRQQPGQSLTLIATANQGSEATYESGFVIDKFPISRPNLTFSTLTVSNMSPEDSSIYLCSVVMGLQETQYFGPGTRLLVL.

This clonotype has only a few counts. The rearrangement links TRBV20-1 to TRBJ2-5, with unresolved D. Trimming shortened V by 6 bases and J by 5 bases, and 19 bases separated the two germline ends. Germline V CDR1 and CDR2: DFQATT, SNEGSKA (reference sequence). This CDR3 has 14 residues. This CDR3 reads CSAGRVGSEETQYF. As DNA, the CDR3 is TGCAGTGCCGGAAGAGTGGGGTCGGAGGAGACCCAGTACTTC.

The genes are TRBV5-5 and TRBJ2-1; D possibly corresponds to TRBD2 (6 bases). V was clipped by 4 bases and J by 14 bases, with 16 bases between them. The CDR3 spans 12 residues. Germline-derived CDR1 and CDR2 are SGHKS and YYEKEE (reference sequence). DNA for the CDR3: TGTGCCAGCAGCCTTGGCGGGGCCAGTAAGTTCTTC. Encoded protein: CASSLGGASKFF.

This clonotype was picked up a small number of times. The CDR3 DNA is TGCAGCGTTGTCCGCACCAACTATGGCTACACCTTC. Its translation is CSVVRTNYGYTF. This chain connects TRBV29-1 to TRBJ1-2; unclear D gene. Trimming stripped 4 bases from V and 2 bases from J, with 8 bases between. Germline CDR1 reads SQVTM; CDR2 reads ANQGSEA. CDR3 length: 12 amino acids.

This clonotype was found a few times. The J gene is TRBJ2-2, the V gene TRBV5-1, with TRBD2 identical over 8 bases. Germline V gene data show CDR1 as SGHRS and CDR2 as YFSETQ. V was pared by 0 bases and J by 2 bases, with 12 bases of the junction left unmatched. The CDR3 contains 19 residues. The CDR3 loop reads CASSLAGVAGRHNTGELFF. The CDR3, as DNA: TGCGCCAGCAGCTTGGCCGGGGTAGCGGGGCGACATAACACCGGGGAGCTGTTTTTT.

The rearrangement links TRBV29-1 to TRBJ2-3; TRBD2 agrees at 7 bases. The ends lost 0 bases at V and 2 bases at J; junction bases unmatched: 14. This CDR3 comprises 18 residues. Germline CDR1 and CDR2: SQVTM and ANQGSEA. CDR3 nucleotide sequence: TGCAGCGTTGAAGATCTCGGGCCGGCGGGAGTCCCCACAGATACGCAGTATTTT. Translated, it gives CSVEDLGPAGVPTDTQYF.

The chain recombines TRBV7-2 with TRBJ2-1; no definite D call. V was pared by 5 bases and J by 8 bases, with 13 bases between. Germline values: CDR1 SGHTA, CDR2 FQGNSA. This CDR3 region has 13 residues. The CDR3 DNA is TGTGCCAGCAGCCCCTGGACGGCGTATGAGCAGTTCTTC. Translation gives CASSPWTAYEQFF.

About this clonotype: Relative to the germline gene, one junction end is altered; a read error may explain this. The CDR3 nucleotides are TGCAGCATTGAAGGATCAGGTGGCTATGAGCAGTTCTTC. This sequence encodes CSIEGSGGYEQFF. V is TRBV29-1 and J is TRBJ2-1; no definite D call. This CDR3 region has 13 residues. The germline V gene encodes CDR1 SQVTM and CDR2 ANQGSEA.

This clonotype appeared a few times. The rearrangement joins TRBV19 to TRBJ2-6; D might be TRBD2 (6 bases). Trimming removed 6 bases from V and 0 bases from J, with 18 bases in between. The CDR3 has 18 residues. Per germline, CDR1 LNHDA and CDR2 SQIVND (reference sequence). The CDR3 DNA is TGTGCCAGTAGCAGGTGGGGAGGCCTCCCCTCTGGGGCCAACGTCCTGACTTTC. Protein sequence: CASSRWGGLPSGANVLTF.

This clonotype was found a few times. The chain recombines TRBV28 with TRBJ2-7; no definite D call. The J call may be faulty, since TRBJ2-5 better matches the DNA end. Germline CDR1 MDHEN, CDR2 SYDVKM. The CDR3 has 13 amino acids. The CDR3 DNA sequence: TGTGCCAGCAGTCCACTGCGGTGGGAGACCCAGTACTTC. This codes for CASSPLRWETQYF.

The V gene is TRBV5-1, the J gene TRBJ2-1, with 9 bases fitting TRBD2. The CDR3 spans 14 residues. The ends lost 4 bases at V and 8 bases at J; junction bases unmatched: 7. Germline assignment: CDR1 SGHRS and CDR2 YFSETQ. The CDR3 coding sequence is TGCGCCAGCAGCCTTAGCGGGAGTTCCTATGAGCAGTTCTTC. This sequence encodes CASSLSGSSYEQFF.

This clonotype was recorded many times. The V and J genes are TRBV6-2 or TRBV6-3 and TRBJ2-1, with a tentative D call TRBD2 (6 bases). Germline V lookup: CDR1 MNHEY, CDR2 SVGEGT. The CDR3 totals 14 residues. V was pared by 6 bases and J by 7 bases, with 16 bases between. Written as DNA, the CDR3 is TGTGCCAGCAGACTATTGATAGGGAGGAATGAGCAGTTCTTC. It codes for CASRLLIGRNEQFF.

This clonotype was detected a few times. J is TRBJ2-3 and V is TRBV24-1, with TRBD1 identical over 10 bases. Germline trimming cut 1 base from V and 6 bases from J; bases unmatched to any gene: 9. The length of the CDR3 is 17 residues. Looked up from germline, CDR1 is KGHDR and CDR2 is SFDVKD. The CDR3 is CATSDFTLGTGVDTQYF. CDR3 DNA: TGTGCCACCAGTGATTTTACCCTCGGGACAGGGGTCGATACGCAGTATTTT.

This clonotype showed up just once. The genes are TRBV5-6 and TRBJ2-7, with 11 nucleotides matching TRBD2. The CDR3 sequence is 16 residues long. The J segment lost 0 bases and the V segment lost 10 bases, leaving 12 bases of the junction unmatched. Germline lookup yields CDR1 SGHDT and CDR2 YYEEEE. As DNA, the CDR3 is TGTGCCGGCACCCCCGGGACTAGCGGCAGCTCCTACGAGCAGTACTTC. Translating gives CAGTPGTSGSSYEQYF.